The clone carrying this T cell receptor (beta chain) came up once. Its antigen is unknown. PCR involved 60 Vbeta and 13 Jbeta primers. The data were produced by immunoSEQ multiplex PCR, yet TCRdb's version contains in-frame clones alone and is incomplete. The sample gives almost 90,000 clones, 85% of which show up once; about 7% is in the top ten. The V and J ends lost 4 bases and 0 bases respectively, with 9 bases between them. The CDR3 is 14 residues long. CDR1 is LNHDA and CDR2 is SQIVND in the germline V gene (reference sequence). These data come from a study of cytomegalovirus exposure and HLA in healthy donors. Nominally healthy donors provided the samples, though records likely missed some immune exposures. Study outcomes and limitations: Several V segments, TRBV6-2 and TRBV6-3 among them, could not be told apart and were dropped.

The chain couples TRBV19 to TRBJ1-1; the D is unclear. Sample: PBMCs. The sequence was obtained from a man between 35 and 55 years old in good health and CMV-seropositive. The CDR3 DNA sequence: TGTGCCAGTAGTACGACACTAGTGAACACTGAAGCTTTCTTT. As protein: CASSTTLVNTEAFF.